A single sample gave rise to the 22 T cell receptor beta chains below, sequenced in a study of memory CD4+ T cells and cytomegalovirus serostatus. The sort gate was single viable CD3+CD4+CD8-CD45RO+ cells for memory CD4+ T cells. Assay used: immunoSEQ multiplex PCR; TCRdb lists only in-frame clones, some missing. The repertoire holds some 49,000 clones, with under 80% as singletons. The source material was memory CD4+ T cells from blood. Receptor source: an adult in good health and CMV-seronegative.

In its sample, this clone was seen a few times. V is TRBV7-9 and J is TRBJ1-1, with unresolved D. Deletions cut 1 base from V and 0 bases from J, with 18 bases between. This CDR3 region has 18 residues. Germline V gene data show CDR1 as SEHNR and CDR2 as FQNEAQ (reference sequence). CDR3 DNA sequence: TGTGCCAGCAGCTTAGGGGCCGGCCAAGGGTCTGTGAACACTGAAGCTTTCTTT. It translates to CASSLGAGQGSVNTEAFF.

The chain employs TRBV9 and TRBJ2-1; 14 nucleotides match TRBD2. The CDR3 consists of 22 residues. From germline, CDR1 is SGDLS and CDR2 YYNGEE. The junction had 19 bases not matched to a gene; V was cut back by 4 bases and J by 1 base. CDR3: CASSRTAGLAGGFGGSYNEQFF. CDR3 DNA sequence: TGTGCCAGCAGCCGAACCGCTGGACTAGCGGGGGGTTTTGGGGGGTCCTACAATGAGCAGTTCTTC.

The V and J genes are TRBV11-2 and TRBJ2-5, with D perhaps matching TRBD2 (6 bases). Germline V gives CDR1 SGHAT, CDR2 FQNNGV. The V end was cut by 5 bases, the J end by 3 bases, with 13 bases between. The CDR3 runs 14 residues. The chain's CDR3 is CASSTRREEETQYF. CDR3 DNA sequence: TGTGCCAGCAGCACTCGAAGGGAGGAAGAGACCCAGTACTTC.

The chain combines TRBV18 with TRBJ1-5; TRBD1 agrees at 8 bases. Germline CDR1 reads KGHSH; CDR2 reads LQKENI. CDR3 length equals 14 residues. V lost 6 bases and J lost 2; bases outside the gene matches: 3. DNA for the CDR3: TGTGCCAGCTCCCCGGACAGGGGCAATCAGCCCCAGCATTTT. Translation: CASSPDRGNQPQHF.

This chain joins TRBV7-2 and TRBJ2-1; D could derive from TRBD1 or TRBD2 (5 bases each). V lost 4 bases and J lost 4, with 11 bases in between. CDR1 is SGHTA, CDR2 FQGNSA, per germline. The CDR3 contains 14 residues. CDR3 region: CASSSRDGYNEQFF. For the CDR3, the DNA is TGTGCCAGCAGCTCCCGGGACGGATACAATGAGCAGTTCTTC.

CDR3 nucleotides: TGTGCCAGCAGCCGAGGACAGGGTGAGACTGAAGCTTTCTTT. Residues: CASSRGQGETEAFF. The chain is built from TRBV7-9 and TRBJ1-1, with 8 bases identical to TRBD1. Germline V gene sequence: CDR1 SEHNR, CDR2 FQNEAQ (reference sequence). V lost 5 bases and J lost 5; bases outside the gene matches: 7. This CDR3 contains 14 residues.

This sequence joins TRBV11-2 and TRBJ1-2, with 7 nucleotides matching TRBD1. Germline trimming cut 5 bases from V and 8 bases from J; bases unmatched to any gene: 11. The CDR3 extends over 14 amino acids. The V gene's germline CDR1 is SGHAT and CDR2 FQNNGV. The CDR3 sequence: CASSNPRTGWGYTF. The CDR3 DNA sequence: TGTGCCAGCAGCAACCCTCGGACAGGATGGGGCTACACCTTC. Supplemented by reference TRBV11-2 and TRBJ1-2, the full variable domain reads EAGVAQSPRYKIIEKRQSVAFWCNPISGHATLYWYQQILGQGPKLLIQFQNNGVVDDSQLPKDRFSAERLKGVDSTLKIQPAKLEDSAVYLCASSNPRTGWGYTFGSGTRLTVV.

This chain uses TRBV6-5 with TRBJ2-7; TRBD1 matches at 7 bases. The CDR3 has 15 amino acids. Germline CDR1 and CDR2: MNHEY and SVGAGI. V gave up 4 bases and J gave up 3 bases; unmatched junction bases: 9. Here the CDR3 DNA reads TGTGCCAGCAGTTCAACCGGGACAGATAACTACGAGCAGTACTTC. It encodes CASSSTGTDNYEQYF.

The chain couples TRBV6-4 to TRBJ1-5; unclear D gene. CDR3 length equals 13 residues. V dropped 4 bases and J dropped 0 bases, with 4 bases sitting between them. Germline CDR1 is MRHNA and CDR2 is SNTAGT. CDR3 bases: TGTGCCAGCAGTGTATTTAGCAATCAGCCCCAGCATTTT. Its translation: CASSVFSNQPQHF.

This sequence joins TRBV10-3 and TRBJ2-5; D possibly corresponds to TRBD1 (6 bases). Between the trimmed V and J ends, which lost 6 bases and 2 bases, there was a span of 16 bases. The CDR3 has 15 residues. Germline V lookup: CDR1 ENHRY, CDR2 SYGVKD. DNA for the CDR3: TGTGCCATCAGCCGGAGTGGGGGCCCACAAGAGACCCAGTACTTC. It translates to CAISRSGGPQETQYF.

The rearrangement uses TRBV5-6 and TRBJ1-3, with 9 bases matching TRBD1. Germline V CDR1 and CDR2: SGHDT, YYEEEE. With V trimmed by 5 bases and J by 5 bases, 8 bases remained unmatched. This CDR3 has 15 residues. CDR3 nucleotides: TGTGCCAGCAGTGCGCGAGGGACAGGGAGAAACACCATATATTTT. It is translated as CASSARGTGRNTIYF.

This sequence joins TRBV6-1 and TRBJ1-6; no firm D call. The CDR3 is 14 residues long. Trimming stripped 3 bases from V and 11 bases from J, with 14 bases between. Germline CDR1 and CDR2: MNHNS and SASEGT. The CDR3: CASSEGRRATPLHF. Here the CDR3 DNA reads TGTGCCAGCAGTGAGGGAAGAAGGGCCACACCCCTCCACTTT.

This clone was found once. This sequence joins TRBV7-3 and TRBJ2-1; possibly TRBD1 or TRBD2 for D (5 bases each). CDR1 and CDR2 from the germline V gene are SGHTA and FQGTGA. This CDR3 comprises 15 residues. V lost 6 bases and J 0 bases, leaving 12 bases between the germline ends. CDR3 amino acids: CASRRDPSSYNEQFF. DNA for the CDR3: TGTGCCAGCAGGAGGGACCCGAGCTCCTACAATGAGCAGTTCTTC. Full variable domain (missing parts from reference TRBV7-3 and TRBJ2-1): GAGVSQTPSNKVTEKGKYVELRCDPISGHTALYWYRQSLGQGPEFLIYFQGTGAADDSGLPNDRFFAVRPEGSVSTLKIQRTERGDSAVYLCASRRDPSSYNEQFFGPGTRLTVL.

The gene calls are TRBV6-5 and TRBJ2-4, with a possible D match to TRBD1 (6 bases). Per germline, CDR1 MNHEY and CDR2 SVGAGI. The V gene lost 10 bases and the J gene lost 0 bases, with 13 bases spanning the gap. The CDR3 runs to 14 residues. The CDR3 coding sequence is TGTGCCACCCTAGAACAGGGAGCCAAAAACATTCAGTACTTC. Protein: CATLEQGAKNIQYF.

The chain carries TRBV18 and TRBJ2-7; D uncertain. The CDR3 runs to 12 residues. Germline V CDR1 and CDR2: KGHSH, LQKENI. The germline V and J ends were trimmed by 1 base and 0 bases, with 1 base remaining between them. The CDR3 sequence is CASSPLSYEQYF. CDR3 nucleotide sequence: TGTGCCAGCTCACCACTCTCCTACGAGCAGTACTTC.

The chain has TRBV27 and TRBJ2-3, with TRBD2 as a possible D gene (6 bases). Trimming stripped 2 bases from V and 2 bases from J, with 8 bases between. This CDR3 is 14 amino acids long. Germline V gene lookup returns CDR1 MNHEY and CDR2 SMNVEV (reference sequence). In nucleotides, the CDR3 is TGTGCCAGCAGTTTAGGGGGGTCCACAGATACGCAGTATTTT. This gives the protein CASSLGGSTDTQYF.

This clone was counted a few times. This sample also contains other DNA sequences that code for the same CDR3. The chain combines TRBV7-9 with TRBJ1-1; D is unresolved. CDR1 and CDR2 (germline): SEHNR, FQNEAQ (reference sequence). V was cut by 5 bases and J by 0 bases, with 13 bases left in between. The CDR3 has 15 residues. CDR3 protein: CASSPDGLVNTEAFF. The CDR3 coding sequence is TGTGCCAGCAGCCCGGACGGACTAGTGAACACTGAAGCTTTCTTT. Full variable domain (rest looked up from reference TRBV7-9 and TRBJ1-1): DTGVSQNPRHKITKRGQNVTFRCDPISEHNRLYWYRQTLGQGPEFLTYFQNEAQLEKSRLLSDRFSAERPKGSFSTLEIQRTEQGDSAMYLCASSPDGLVNTEAFFGQGTRLTVV.

The V and J genes are TRBV28 and TRBJ2-4; maybe TRBD2 (6 bases). V was shortened by 3 bases and J by 2 bases, with 20 bases between the two germline ends. CDR3 size: 18 residues. The germline V gene has CDR1 MDHEN and CDR2 SYDVKM. The CDR3 region is CASSFLAGSRGTKNIQYF. CDR3 DNA sequence: TGTGCCAGCAGTTTCCTCGCGGGATCTAGAGGGACCAAAAACATTCAGTACTTC.

The chain recombines TRBV19 with TRBJ1-1; possibly TRBD1 for D (5 bases). Germline V CDR1 and CDR2: LNHDA, SQIVND (reference sequence). The CDR3 runs 14 residues. Trimming removed 1 base from V and 6 bases from J, with 12 bases in between. CDR3 in DNA: TGTGCCAGTAGTATAGGCCTTTCGGGGGCTGAAGCTTTCTTT. Its protein is CASSIGLSGAEAFF. Full variable domain (remainder filled in from reference TRBV19 and TRBJ1-1): DGGITQSPKYLFRKEGQNVTLSCEQNLNHDAMYWYRQDPGQGLRLIYYSQIVNDFQKGDIAEGYSVSREKKESFPLTVTSAQKNPTAFYLCASSIGLSGAEAFFGQGTRLTVV.

The chain is built from TRBV2 and TRBJ2-5, with unresolved D. Trimming took off 3 bases at V and 5 bases at J, with 13 bases between the two ends. Germline assignment: CDR1 SNHLY and CDR2 FYNNEI. This CDR3 spans 14 amino acids. The CDR3 sequence is CASSEGPPRETQYF. The DNA of the CDR3 is TGTGCCAGCAGTGAGGGCCCCCCACGTGAGACCCAGTACTTC. Based on the CDR3 plus reference TRBV2 and TRBJ2-5, the full variable domain is EPEVTQTPSHQVTQMGQEVILRCVPISNHLYFYWYRQILGQKVEFLVSFYNNEISEKSEIFDDQFSVERPDGSNFTLKIRSTKLEDSAMYFCASSEGPPRETQYFGPGTRLLVL.

The chain combines TRBV9 with TRBJ1-1; tentative D call: TRBD1 (6 bases). Germline V gene lookup returns CDR1 SGDLS and CDR2 YYNGEE. The CDR3 is made up of 13 amino acids. V lost 2 bases to trimming and J lost 4 bases, with 9 bases between them. The CDR3 here is CASSVTGSTEAFF. The CDR3 region has the DNA TGTGCCAGCAGCGTTACAGGGAGCACTGAAGCTTTCTTT.

This chain links TRBV6-1 with TRBJ1-5, with D possibly being TRBD1 (5 bases). The V end lost 4 bases, the J end lost 2 bases, and 15 bases lay between the germline ends. The length of the CDR3 is 16 residues. Germline V lookup: CDR1 MNHNS, CDR2 SASEGT. DNA of the CDR3: TGTGCCAGCAGTGGAGGTCGGGGAGGGGGCAATCAGCCCCAGCATTTT. It encodes CASSGGRGGGNQPQHF.